These 27 T cell receptor beta chains share one sample of origin, sequenced in a study of spatial heterogeneity in lung cancer. TCRdb redid the calling of the 5' RACE reads with MiXCR, one entry per CDR3 protein. The data hold 110,000 or so distinct CDR3 sequences, with under 14% observed a single time. As to time point: blood at routine non-recurrence follow-up after resection. Sequencing used PBMCs, obtained at follow-up. These receptors all stem from a female donor with early-stage non-small cell lung cancer.

In its sample, this clonotype was seen many times. The genes are TRBV29-1 and TRBJ2-1; D might be TRBD2 (6 bases). CDR3 size: 17 residues. V shed 0 bases and J shed 0 bases, with 15 bases lying between them. Germline V gene sequence: CDR1 SQVTM, CDR2 ANQGSEA. As DNA, the CDR3 is TGCAGCGTTGAAGATCAACTAGCTCTGAGCTCCTACAATGAGCAGTTCTTC. Amino acids: CSVEDQLALSSYNEQFF.

This chain uses TRBV2 with TRBJ2-4, with TRBD2 as a possible D gene (5 bases). V gave up 7 bases and J gave up 0 bases, with 10 bases separating them. The CDR3 extends over 14 amino acids. In germline, CDR1 is SNHLY, CDR2 FYNNEI. The CDR3 loop reads CASNPGLAKNIQYF. The DNA of the CDR3 is TGTGCCAGCAATCCGGGGTTAGCCAAAAACATTCAGTACTTC.

This clonotype was picked up many times. This CDR3 reads CASRPRVTGELFF. Written as DNA, the CDR3 is TGTGCCAGCAGGCCCAGAGTCACCGGGGAGCTGTTTTTT. The V gene is TRBV11-2, the J gene TRBJ2-2; D uncertain. This CDR3 has 13 residues. V was trimmed by 6 bases and J by 4 bases, leaving 9 bases between them. The germline V gene encodes CDR1 SGHAT and CDR2 FQNNGV.

J is TRBJ1-2 and V is TRBV6-5; D not certain. The V gene's germline CDR1 is MNHEY and CDR2 SVGAGI. The CDR3 totals 15 residues. V was cut by 4 bases and J by 5 bases, with 17 bases left in between. The CDR3 DNA reads as TGTGCCAGCAGTTCCCTCAGCCTACCCCCTTATGGCTACACCTTC. Its protein is CASSSLSLPPYGYTF.

A few counts support this clonotype. This chain joins TRBV20-1 and TRBJ1-6; D unresolved. V gave up 5 bases and J gave up 0 bases, with 8 bases separating them. The CDR3 totals 14 residues. From germline, CDR1 is DFQATT and CDR2 SNEGSKA (reference sequence). This CDR3 is CSAGPSSYNSPLHF. The CDR3 DNA follows: TGCAGTGCTGGCCCCAGCTCCTATAATTCACCCCTCCACTTT.

This clonotype was picked up a small number of times. The gene calls are TRBV3-1 and TRBJ1-2, with no clear D. The germline V gene encodes CDR1 LGHDT and CDR2 YNNKEL (reference sequence). Trimming took off 0 bases at V and 7 bases at J, with 12 bases between the two ends. The CDR3 is 14 amino acids. The chain's CDR3 is CASSQDTQMRGYTF. Here the CDR3 DNA reads TGTGCCAGCAGCCAAGATACGCAGATGCGTGGCTACACCTTC. Using reference TRBV3-1 and TRBJ1-2 for the parts outside the CDR3, the full variable domain is DTAVSQTPKYLVTQMGNDKSIKCEQNLGHDTMYWYKQDSKKFLKIMFSYNNKELIINETVPNRFSPKSPDKAHLNLHINSLELGDSAVYFCASSQDTQMRGYTFGSGTRLTVV.

The table lists this clonotype with a few counts. This sequence joins TRBV29-1 and TRBJ2-3; the D gene could be TRBD1 or TRBD2 (5 bases each). The ends were cut back, 4 bases at V and 2 bases at J, with 13 bases in the middle. This CDR3 has 14 amino acids. CDR1 is SQVTM and CDR2 is ANQGSEA in the germline V gene. The CDR3 is CSVARGWDTDTQYF. The CDR3 DNA follows: TGCAGCGTTGCGAGGGGTTGGGACACAGATACGCAGTATTTT.

This clonotype was detected ten times or more. In nucleotides, the CDR3 is TGTGCCAGCTCACCTGGACAGGGTGGAATAAGGCAGCCCCAGCATTTT. Translation gives CASSPGQGGIRQPQHF. The chain is built from TRBV18 and TRBJ1-5; 8 bases agree with TRBD1. V was clipped by 3 bases and J by 7 bases; unmatched bases: 11. CDR3 size: 16 residues. Germline values: CDR1 KGHSH, CDR2 LQKENI.

This clonotype was observed at least ten times. V gene TRBV7-8 combines with J gene TRBJ1-1, with D tentatively TRBD1 (5 bases). Germline CDR1 and CDR2: SGHVS and FQNEAQ. CDR3 length equals 13 residues. V was clipped by 3 bases and J by 7 bases, with 12 bases between them. Here the CDR3 DNA reads TGTGCCAGCAGCTTCGACAGCTCCCGTGAAGCTTTCTTT. Protein: CASSFDSSREAFF.

This clonotype has a handful of counts. The chain joins TRBV6-2 or TRBV6-3 to TRBJ2-5; 7 positions match TRBD1. J gave up 6 bases and V 6 bases, and 4 bases lay outside the gene matches. The length of the CDR3 is 12 residues. Looked up from germline, CDR1 is MNHEY and CDR2 is SVGEGT. CDR3 bases: TGTGCCAGCAGCTTGACAGGGAAGACCCAGTACTTC. Translation: CASSLTGKTQYF.

V and J are TRBV2 and TRBJ2-1, with 7 positions matching TRBD2. The CDR3 runs 15 residues. The V and J ends lost 7 bases and 0 bases, in that order; junction bases with no gene match: 6. Looked up from germline, CDR1 is SNHLY and CDR2 is FYNNEI. The CDR3 bases are TGTGCCAGCACTAGAGCGGGGAGCTCCTACAATGAGCAGTTCTTC. Its translation: CASTRAGSSYNEQFF.

There are a few counts of this clonotype. V is TRBV11-2 and J is TRBJ1-1; 8 nucleotides line up with TRBD1. The V gene's germline CDR1 is SGHAT and CDR2 FQNNGV. V was pared by 5 bases and J by 0 bases, with 2 bases of the junction left unmatched. The CDR3 length is 14 residues. The CDR3 spells CASSMGQVNTEAFF. CDR3 nucleotides: TGTGCCAGCAGCATGGGACAGGTGAACACTGAAGCTTTCTTT.

J is TRBJ1-1 and V is TRBV15; D gene uncertain. The length of the CDR3 is 14 residues. V dropped 0 bases and J dropped 3 bases, with 8 bases sitting between them. Germline V lookup: CDR1 LNHNV, CDR2 YYDKDF (reference sequence). CDR3 in amino acids: CATSRDLGDTEAFF. The CDR3 DNA is TGTGCCACCAGCAGAGATCTTGGGGACACTGAAGCTTTCTTT.

This clonotype was counted once. The J gene is TRBJ1-5, the V gene TRBV2; the D gene is possibly TRBD1 (6 bases). CDR1 is SNHLY and CDR2 is FYNNEI in the germline V gene. V shed 6 bases and J shed 0 bases, with 12 bases lying between them. CDR3 size: 15 residues. The DNA of the CDR3 is TGTGCCAGCAGGGGGACAACAAATAGCAATCAGCCCCAGCATTTT. This translates into CASRGTTNSNQPQHF.

The gene calls are TRBV6-2 or TRBV6-3 and TRBJ1-1; D is uncertain. Trimming stripped 5 bases from V and 0 bases from J, with 10 bases between. CDR1 and CDR2 (germline): MNHEY, SVGEGT. The CDR3 has 14 residues. The CDR3 reads CASSTRVMNTEAFF. The CDR3 region has the DNA TGTGCCAGCAGTACCCGGGTGATGAACACTGAAGCTTTCTTT.

This clonotype was observed many times. The chain is built from TRBV15 and TRBJ1-2; tentatively, D is TRBD1 (5 bases). V was cut by 1 base and J by 4 bases, with 10 bases left in between. Germline lookup yields CDR1 LNHNV and CDR2 YYDKDF (reference sequence). The length of the CDR3 is 14 residues. The CDR3 bases are TGTGCCACCAGCAGAGCCCAGGGTTTCTATGGCTACACCTTC. Its protein product is CATSRAQGFYGYTF.

This clonotype showed up just a few times. The genes are TRBV18 and TRBJ1-1, with a possible D match to TRBD1 (6 bases). Between the trimmed V and J ends, which lost 6 bases and 3 bases, there was a span of 20 bases. Germline V CDR1 and CDR2: KGHSH, LQKENI. This CDR3 is built from 16 residues. The CDR3 sequence: CASSLYWGGADTEAFF. The CDR3 region has the DNA TGTGCCAGCTCCCTTTATTGGGGGGGCGCAGACACTGAAGCTTTCTTT.

In this sample, this clonotype turned up a few times. The junction does not match germline at one end; this may be a read error. This chain links TRBV7-2 with TRBJ1-4; D is possibly TRBD1 (5 bases). There are 14 residues in the CDR3. Germline CDR1 reads SGHTA; CDR2 reads FQGNSA. The CDR3 region has the DNA TGTGCCAGCAGTTTAGACAGTAGTAATGAAAAACTGTTTTTT. Amino acids: CASSLDSSNEKLFF.

This sequence joins TRBV6-2 or TRBV6-3 and TRBJ2-1, with D perhaps given as TRBD1 or TRBD2 (5 bases each). CDR1 and CDR2 (germline): MNHEY, SVGEGT. The CDR3 consists of 18 residues. V lost 4 bases, J lost 0 bases, and 19 bases lay in between. CDR3 sequence: CASSSRPIQEASYNEQFF. The CDR3 coding sequence is TGTGCCAGCAGTTCCAGACCTATACAGGAGGCCTCCTACAATGAGCAGTTCTTC.

This clonotype was observed many times. The chain employs TRBV29-1 and TRBJ2-1; D may be TRBD2 (5 bases). Per the germline V gene, CDR1 is SQVTM and CDR2 is ANQGSEA. V gave up 4 bases and J gave up 7 bases, with 11 bases separating them. This CDR3 region has 12 residues. In DNA, the CDR3 is TGCAGCGTTGCCGGGAACCAAAATGAGCAGTTCTTC. Translating gives CSVAGNQNEQFF.

This clonotype was seen a few times. V usage is TRBV20-1 and J usage is TRBJ2-3, with D tentatively TRBD1 or TRBD2 (5 bases each). This CDR3 spans 11 amino acids. Trimming shortened V by 4 bases and J by 9 bases, and 11 bases separated the two germline ends. Per germline, CDR1 DFQATT and CDR2 SNEGSKA (reference sequence). CDR3 protein: CSAMPRETQYF. The CDR3 bases are TGCAGTGCTATGCCCAGGGAGACGCAGTATTTT.

At least ten counts were recorded for this clonotype. The chain's CDR3 is CSVENPSGPSYNEQFF. In DNA, the CDR3 is TGCAGCGTTGAAAATCCTAGCGGGCCTTCCTACAATGAGCAGTTCTTC. The chain uses TRBV29-1 and TRBJ2-1; 8 nucleotides agree with TRBD2. This CDR3 spans 16 amino acids. Germline-derived CDR1 and CDR2 are SQVTM and ANQGSEA. The J segment lost 1 base and the V segment lost 2 bases, leaving 7 bases of the junction unmatched.

A few counts support this clonotype. The chain recombines TRBV19 with TRBJ2-6; no firm D call. Germline CDR1 LNHDA, CDR2 SQIVND (reference sequence). This CDR3 has 15 residues. V was clipped by 6 bases and J by 0 bases, with 9 bases between them. This chain's CDR3 is CASSVMGSGANVLTF. CDR3 DNA sequence: TGTGCCAGTAGCGTGATGGGCTCTGGGGCCAACGTCCTGACTTTC.

CDR3: CSAGQALGAGANVLTF. CDR3 coding DNA: TGCAGCGCCGGACAGGCTTTGGGGGCCGGGGCCAACGTCCTGACTTTC. The rearrangement uses TRBV29-1 and TRBJ2-6; 7 nucleotides match TRBD1. Germline lookup yields CDR1 SQVTM and CDR2 ANQGSEA. Unmatched junction bases numbered 13, after V lost 7 bases and J lost 4 bases. The CDR3 length is 16 residues.

This chain links TRBV20-1 with TRBJ2-3; D might be TRBD2 (6 bases). Germline V CDR1 and CDR2: DFQATT, SNEGSKA (reference sequence). V lost 5 bases and J lost 6, with 12 bases in between. The CDR3 totals 12 residues. The CDR3 spells CSAGGTSDTQYF. The CDR3 DNA sequence: TGCAGTGCTGGAGGGACGTCCGATACGCAGTATTTT.

This rearrangement joins TRBV12-3 or TRBV12-4 to TRBJ1-4, with 10 nucleotides matching TRBD1. This CDR3 contains 15 residues. After removal of 7 bases from V and 7 bases from J, the junction contained 9 bases not matched to a gene. In DNA, the CDR3 is TGTGCCAGCACCATTAGAGGGACAGGGGCTGAAAAACTGTTTTTT. Translating gives CASTIRGTGAEKLFF.

This clonotype was counted only a few times. This chain uses TRBV6-6 with TRBJ2-2, with TRBD1 matching over 10 bases. The CDR3 consists of 17 residues. From germline, CDR1 is MNHNY and CDR2 SVGAGI (reference sequence). V lost 5 bases and J lost 0; bases outside the gene matches: 6. This CDR3 reads CASSTPGQGTNTGELFF. The CDR3 coding sequence is TGTGCCAGCAGTACACCGGGACAGGGGACGAACACCGGGGAGCTGTTTTTT.